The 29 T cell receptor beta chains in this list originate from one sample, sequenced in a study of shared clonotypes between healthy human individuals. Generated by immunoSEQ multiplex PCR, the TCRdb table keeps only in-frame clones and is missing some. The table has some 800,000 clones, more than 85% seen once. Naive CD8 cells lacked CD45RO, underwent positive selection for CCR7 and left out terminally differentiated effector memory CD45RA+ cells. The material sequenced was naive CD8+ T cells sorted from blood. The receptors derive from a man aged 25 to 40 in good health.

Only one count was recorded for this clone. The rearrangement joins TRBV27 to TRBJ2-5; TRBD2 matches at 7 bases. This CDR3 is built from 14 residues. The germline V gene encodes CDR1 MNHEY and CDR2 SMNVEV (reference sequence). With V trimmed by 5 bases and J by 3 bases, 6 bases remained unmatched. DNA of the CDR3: TGTGCCAGCAGTAGCGGTGGGGGGGAAGAGACCCAGTACTTC. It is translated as CASSSGGGEETQYF.

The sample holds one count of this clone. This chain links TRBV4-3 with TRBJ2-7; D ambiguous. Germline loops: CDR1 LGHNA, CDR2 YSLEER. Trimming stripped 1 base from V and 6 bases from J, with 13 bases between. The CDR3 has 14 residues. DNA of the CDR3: TGCGCCAGCAGCCAAGGAAGATACCGAGTCGAGCAGTACTTC. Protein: CASSQGRYRVEQYF.

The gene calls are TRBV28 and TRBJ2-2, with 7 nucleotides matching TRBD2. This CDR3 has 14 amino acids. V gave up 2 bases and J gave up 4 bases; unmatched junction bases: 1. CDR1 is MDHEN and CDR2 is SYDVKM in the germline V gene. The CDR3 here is CASSLGTTTGELFF. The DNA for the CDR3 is TGTGCCAGCAGTTTAGGGACTACCACCGGGGAGCTGTTTTTT.

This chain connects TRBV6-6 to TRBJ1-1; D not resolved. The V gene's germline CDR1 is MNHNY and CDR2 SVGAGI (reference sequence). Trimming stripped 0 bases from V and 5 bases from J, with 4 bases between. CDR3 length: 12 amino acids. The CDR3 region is CASSYSLTEAFF. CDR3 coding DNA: TGTGCCAGCAGTTACTCGTTGACTGAAGCTTTCTTT.

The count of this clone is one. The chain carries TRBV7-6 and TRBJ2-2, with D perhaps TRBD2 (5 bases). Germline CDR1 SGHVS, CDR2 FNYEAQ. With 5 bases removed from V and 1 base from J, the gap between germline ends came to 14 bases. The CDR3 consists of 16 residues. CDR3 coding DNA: TGTGCCAGCAGCACCGAAGGAGCGGAGAACACCGGGGAGCTGTTTTTT. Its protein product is CASSTEGAENTGELFF.

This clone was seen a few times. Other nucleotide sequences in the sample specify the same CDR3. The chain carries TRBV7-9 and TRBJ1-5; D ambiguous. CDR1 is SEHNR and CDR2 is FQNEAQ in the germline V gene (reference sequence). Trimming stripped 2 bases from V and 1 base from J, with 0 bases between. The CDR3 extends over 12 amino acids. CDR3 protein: CASSLSNQPQHF. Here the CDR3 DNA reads TGTGCCAGCAGCTTAAGCAATCAGCCCCAGCATTTT.

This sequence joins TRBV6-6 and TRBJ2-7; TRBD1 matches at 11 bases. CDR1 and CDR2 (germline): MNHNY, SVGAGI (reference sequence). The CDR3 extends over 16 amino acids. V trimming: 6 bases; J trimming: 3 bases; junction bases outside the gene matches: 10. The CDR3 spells CASSSIGQGAIYEQYF. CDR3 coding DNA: TGTGCCAGCAGCTCCATCGGACAGGGGGCGATCTACGAGCAGTACTTC.

The CDR3 spells CASSQDPSGIVGEQYF. The CDR3 coding sequence is TGCGCCAGCAGCCAAGATCCTAGCGGGATTGTTGGTGAGCAGTACTTC. The rearrangement uses TRBV4-1 and TRBJ2-7; 9 bases are shared with TRBD2. The CDR3 runs to 16 residues. Germline CDR1 is MGHRA and CDR2 is YSYEKL. V lost 0 bases, J lost 7 bases, and 10 bases stayed unmatched.

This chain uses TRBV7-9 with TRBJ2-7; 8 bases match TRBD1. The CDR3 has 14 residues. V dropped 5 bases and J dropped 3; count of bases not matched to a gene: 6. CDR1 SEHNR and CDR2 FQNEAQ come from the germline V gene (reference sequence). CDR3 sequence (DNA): TGTGCCAGCAGCCCGGACAGGGAGCGCTACGAGCAGTACTTC. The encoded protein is CASSPDRERYEQYF.

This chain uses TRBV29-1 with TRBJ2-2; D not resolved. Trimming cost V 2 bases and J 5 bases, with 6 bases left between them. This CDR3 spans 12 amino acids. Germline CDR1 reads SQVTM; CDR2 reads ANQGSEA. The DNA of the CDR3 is TGCAGCGTTGAATATCCGACCGGGGAGCTGTTTTTT. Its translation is CSVEYPTGELFF.

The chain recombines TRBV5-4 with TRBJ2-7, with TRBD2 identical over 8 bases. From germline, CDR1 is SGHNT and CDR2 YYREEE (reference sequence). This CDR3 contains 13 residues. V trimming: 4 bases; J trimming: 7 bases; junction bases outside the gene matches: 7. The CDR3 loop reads CASSPGLDAEQYF. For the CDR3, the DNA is TGTGCCAGCAGCCCGGGACTAGATGCAGAGCAGTACTTC.

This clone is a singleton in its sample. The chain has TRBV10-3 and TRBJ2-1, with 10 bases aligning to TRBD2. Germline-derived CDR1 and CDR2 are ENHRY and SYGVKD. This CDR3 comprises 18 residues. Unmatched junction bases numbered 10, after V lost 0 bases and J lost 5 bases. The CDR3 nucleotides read TGTGCCATCAGTGAGTCCCCGGGACTAGCGAGGGGAAACAATGAGCAGTTCTTC. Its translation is CAISESPGLARGNNEQFF.

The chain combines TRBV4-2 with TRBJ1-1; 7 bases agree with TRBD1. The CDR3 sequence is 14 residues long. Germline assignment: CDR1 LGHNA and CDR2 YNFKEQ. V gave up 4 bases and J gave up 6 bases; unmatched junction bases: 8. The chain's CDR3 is CASSPETGSAEAFF. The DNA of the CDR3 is TGTGCCAGCAGCCCTGAGACAGGGAGCGCTGAAGCTTTCTTT.

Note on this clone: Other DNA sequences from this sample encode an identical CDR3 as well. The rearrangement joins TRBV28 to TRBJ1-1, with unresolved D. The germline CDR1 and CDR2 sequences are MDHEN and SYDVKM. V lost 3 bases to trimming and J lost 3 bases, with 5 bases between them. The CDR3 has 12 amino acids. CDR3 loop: CASSFGYTEAFF. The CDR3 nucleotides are TGTGCCAGCAGTTTCGGCTACACTGAAGCTTTCTTT.

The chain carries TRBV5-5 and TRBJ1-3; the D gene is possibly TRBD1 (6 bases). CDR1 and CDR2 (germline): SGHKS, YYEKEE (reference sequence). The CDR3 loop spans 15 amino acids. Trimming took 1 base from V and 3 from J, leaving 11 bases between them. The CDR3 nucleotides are TGTGCCAGCAGCTTGACACAGGGTTATGGAAACACCATATATTTT. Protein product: CASSLTQGYGNTIYF.

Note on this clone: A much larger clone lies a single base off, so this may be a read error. CDR3 protein: CASSPPSTDTQYF. DNA of the CDR3: TGTGCCAGCAGCCCCCCGAGCACAGATACGCAGTATTTT. The rearrangement joins TRBV7-6 to TRBJ2-3; D is uncertain. CDR1 and CDR2 from the germline V gene are SGHVS and FNYEAQ. V was cut by 5 bases and J by 0 bases, with 6 bases left in between. The CDR3 sequence is 13 residues long.

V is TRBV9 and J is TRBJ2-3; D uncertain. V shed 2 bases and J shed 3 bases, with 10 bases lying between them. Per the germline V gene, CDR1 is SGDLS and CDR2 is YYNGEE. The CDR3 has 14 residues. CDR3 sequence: CASSVFLGTDTQYF. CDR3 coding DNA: TGTGCCAGCAGCGTTTTCCTAGGGACAGATACGCAGTATTTT.

The CDR3 region has the DNA TGCAGCGTAGGACAGGGGAAAACCGGGGAGCTGTTTTTT. Its translation: CSVGQGKTGELFF. The V gene is TRBV29-1, the J gene TRBJ2-2, with TRBD1 identical over 9 bases. V trimming: 6 bases; J trimming: 5 bases; junction bases outside the gene matches: 4. This CDR3 is built from 13 residues. Germline V CDR1 and CDR2: SQVTM, ANQGSEA.

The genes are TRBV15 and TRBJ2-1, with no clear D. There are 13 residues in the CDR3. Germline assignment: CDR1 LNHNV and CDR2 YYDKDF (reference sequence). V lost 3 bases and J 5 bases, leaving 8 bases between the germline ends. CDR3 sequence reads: CATSSRNNNEQFF. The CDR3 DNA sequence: TGTGCCACCAGCAGCAGAAACAACAATGAGCAGTTCTTC.

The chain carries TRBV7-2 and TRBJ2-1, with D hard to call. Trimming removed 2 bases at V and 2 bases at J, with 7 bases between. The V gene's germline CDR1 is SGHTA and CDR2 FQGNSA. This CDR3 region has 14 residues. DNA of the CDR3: TGTGCCAGCAGCTTAACTGTCGCCTACAATGAGCAGTTCTTC. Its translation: CASSLTVAYNEQFF.

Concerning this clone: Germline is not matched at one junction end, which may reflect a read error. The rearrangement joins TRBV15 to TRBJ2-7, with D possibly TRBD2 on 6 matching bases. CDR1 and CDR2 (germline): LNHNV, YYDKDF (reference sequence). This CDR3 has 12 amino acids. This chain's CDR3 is CATSRDNGGPNF. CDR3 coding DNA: TGTGCCACCAGCAGAGATAACGGGGGACCGAACTTC. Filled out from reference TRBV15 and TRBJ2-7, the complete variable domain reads DAMVIQNPRYQVTQFGKPVTLSCSQTLNHNVMYWYQQKSSQAPKLLFHYYDKDFNNEADTPDNFQSRRPNTSFCFLDIRSPGLGDTAMYLCATSRDNGGPNFGPGTRLTVT.

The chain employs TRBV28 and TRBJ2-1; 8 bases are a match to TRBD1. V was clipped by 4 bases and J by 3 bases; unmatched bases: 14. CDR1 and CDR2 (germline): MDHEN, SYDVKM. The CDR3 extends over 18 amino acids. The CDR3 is CASSSPSADRGGYNEQFF. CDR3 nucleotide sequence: TGTGCCAGCAGTTCCCCCTCAGCCGACAGGGGCGGCTACAATGAGCAGTTCTTC.

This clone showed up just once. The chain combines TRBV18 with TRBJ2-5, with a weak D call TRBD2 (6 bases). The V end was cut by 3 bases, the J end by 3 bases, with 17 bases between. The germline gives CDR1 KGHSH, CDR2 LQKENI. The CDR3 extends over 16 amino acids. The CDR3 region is CASSPRSGDAKETQYF. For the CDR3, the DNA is TGTGCCAGCTCACCTCGTAGCGGTGACGCAAAAGAGACCCAGTACTTC. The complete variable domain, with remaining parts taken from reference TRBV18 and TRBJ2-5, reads NAGVMQNPRHLVRRRGQEARLRCSPMKGHSHVYWYRQLPEEGLKFMVYLQKENIIDESGMPKERFSAEFPKEGPSILRIQQVVRGDSAAYFCASSPRSGDAKETQYFGPGTRLLVL.

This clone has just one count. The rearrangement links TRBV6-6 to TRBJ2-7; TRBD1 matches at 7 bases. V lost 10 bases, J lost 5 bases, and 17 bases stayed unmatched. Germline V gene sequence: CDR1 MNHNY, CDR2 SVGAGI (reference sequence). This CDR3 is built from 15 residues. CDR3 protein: CATPRRTGAEDEQYF. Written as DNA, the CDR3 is TGTGCCACCCCGCGGCGCACAGGGGCTGAGGACGAGCAGTACTTC.

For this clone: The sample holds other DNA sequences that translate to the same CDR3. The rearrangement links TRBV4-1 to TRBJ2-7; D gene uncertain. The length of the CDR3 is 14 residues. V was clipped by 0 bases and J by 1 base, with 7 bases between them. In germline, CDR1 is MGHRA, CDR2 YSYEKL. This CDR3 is CASSQEPGSYEQYF. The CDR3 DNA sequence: TGCGCCAGCAGCCAAGAGCCGGGTTCCTACGAGCAGTACTTC.

The CDR3 is CARSRLYEKLFF. CDR3 nucleotide sequence: TGTGCCAGAAGCCGTCTTTATGAAAAACTGTTTTTT. J is TRBJ1-4 and V is TRBV5-3; D is unclear. TRBV5-3 is treated as an ORF (open reading frame) with a function not yet certain. The CDR3 covers 12 residues. V was pared by 4 bases and J by 6 bases, with 7 bases between.

CDR3 residues: CASSSTAAAGTQYF. The DNA for the CDR3 is TGTGCCAGCAGCTCCACAGCTGCTGCAGGGACGCAGTATTTT. The chain has TRBV11-2 and TRBJ2-3, with TRBD1 as a possible D gene (5 bases). Germline CDR1 SGHAT, CDR2 FQNNGV. The V and J ends lost 4 bases and 9 bases respectively, with 17 bases between them. The CDR3 is 14 amino acids. The full variable domain, completed using reference TRBV11-2 and TRBJ2-3, is EAGVAQSPRYKIIEKRQSVAFWCNPISGHATLYWYQQILGQGPKLLIQFQNNGVVDDSQLPKDRFSAERLKGVDSTLKIQPAKLEDSAVYLCASSSTAAAGTQYFGPGTRLTVL.

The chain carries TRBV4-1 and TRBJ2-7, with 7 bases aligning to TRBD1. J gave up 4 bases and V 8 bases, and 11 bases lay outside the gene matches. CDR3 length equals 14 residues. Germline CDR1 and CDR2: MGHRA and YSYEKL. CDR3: CASGPTGASYEQYF. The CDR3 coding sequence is TGCGCCAGCGGACCAACAGGGGCATCTTACGAGCAGTACTTC.

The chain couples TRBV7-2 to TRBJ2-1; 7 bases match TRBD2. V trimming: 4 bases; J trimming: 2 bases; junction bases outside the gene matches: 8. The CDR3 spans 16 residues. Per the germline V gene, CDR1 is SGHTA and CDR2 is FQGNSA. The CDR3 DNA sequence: TGTGCCAGCAGCTCCCGGACTAGGTTCGCCTACAATGAGCAGTTCTTC. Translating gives CASSSRTRFAYNEQFF.